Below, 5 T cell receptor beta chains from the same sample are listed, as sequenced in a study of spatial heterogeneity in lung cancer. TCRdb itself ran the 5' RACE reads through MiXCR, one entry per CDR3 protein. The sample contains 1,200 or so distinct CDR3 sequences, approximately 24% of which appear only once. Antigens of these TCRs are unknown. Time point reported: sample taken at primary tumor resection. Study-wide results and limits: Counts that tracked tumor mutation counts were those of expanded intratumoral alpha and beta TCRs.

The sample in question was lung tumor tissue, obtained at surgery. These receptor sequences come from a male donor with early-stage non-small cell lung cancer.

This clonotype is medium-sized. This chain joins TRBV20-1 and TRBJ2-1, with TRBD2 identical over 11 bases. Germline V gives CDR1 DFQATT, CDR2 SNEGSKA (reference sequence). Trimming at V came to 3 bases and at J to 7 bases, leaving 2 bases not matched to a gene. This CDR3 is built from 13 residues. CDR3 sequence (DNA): TGCAGTGCTAGCCCTAGCGGGAGGAATGAGCAGTTCTTC. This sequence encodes CSASPSGRNEQFF.

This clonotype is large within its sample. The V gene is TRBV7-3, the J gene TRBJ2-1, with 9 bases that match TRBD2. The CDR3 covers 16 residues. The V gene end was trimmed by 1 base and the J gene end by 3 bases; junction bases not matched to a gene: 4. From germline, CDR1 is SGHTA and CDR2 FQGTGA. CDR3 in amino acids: CASSLSSSGIYNEQFF. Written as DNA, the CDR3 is TGTGCCAGCAGCTTAAGTTCTAGCGGGATCTACAATGAGCAGTTCTTC. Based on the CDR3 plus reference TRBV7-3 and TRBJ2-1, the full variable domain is GAGVSQTPSNKVTEKGKYVELRCDPISGHTALYWYRQSLGQGPEFLIYFQGTGAADDSGLPNDRFFAVRPEGSVSTLKIQRTERGDSAVYLCASSLSSSGIYNEQFFGPGTRLTVL.

The CDR3 loop reads CSARGGPQAPSSYEQYF. The CDR3 nucleotides read TGCAGTGCTAGGGGGGGGCCCCAAGCACCTAGCTCCTACGAGCAGTACTTC. The V gene is TRBV20-1, the J gene TRBJ2-7; tentatively, D is TRBD2 (7 bases). The CDR3 is made up of 17 amino acids. The germline V gene encodes CDR1 DFQATT and CDR2 SNEGSKA (reference sequence). Trimming took 3 bases from V and 0 from J, leaving 21 bases between them.

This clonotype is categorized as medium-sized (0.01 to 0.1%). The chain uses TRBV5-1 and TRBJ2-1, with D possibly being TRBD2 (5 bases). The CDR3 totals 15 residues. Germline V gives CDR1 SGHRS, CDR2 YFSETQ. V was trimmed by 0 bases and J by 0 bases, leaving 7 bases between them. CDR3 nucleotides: TGCGCCAGCAGCTTGGGGGCGGGCTCCTACAATGAGCAGTTCTTC. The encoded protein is CASSLGAGSYNEQFF.

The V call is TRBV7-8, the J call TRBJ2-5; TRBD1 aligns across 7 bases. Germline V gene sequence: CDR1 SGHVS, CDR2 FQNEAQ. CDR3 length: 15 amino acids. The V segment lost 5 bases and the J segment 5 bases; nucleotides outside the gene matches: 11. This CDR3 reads CASSPNRGVGETQYF. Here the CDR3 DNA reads TGTGCCAGCAGCCCGAACAGGGGTGTGGGGGAGACCCAGTACTTC.